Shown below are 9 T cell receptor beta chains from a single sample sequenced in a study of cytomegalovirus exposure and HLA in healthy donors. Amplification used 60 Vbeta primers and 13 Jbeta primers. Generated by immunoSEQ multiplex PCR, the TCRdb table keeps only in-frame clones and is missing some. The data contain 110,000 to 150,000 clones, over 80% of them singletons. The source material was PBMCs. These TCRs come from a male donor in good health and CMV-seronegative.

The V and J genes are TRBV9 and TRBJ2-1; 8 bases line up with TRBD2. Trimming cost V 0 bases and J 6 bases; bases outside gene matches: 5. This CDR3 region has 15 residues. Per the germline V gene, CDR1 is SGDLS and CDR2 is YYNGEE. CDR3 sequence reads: CASSVGGRKGNEQFF. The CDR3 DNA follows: TGTGCCAGCAGCGTAGGCGGGAGGAAGGGCAATGAGCAGTTCTTC.

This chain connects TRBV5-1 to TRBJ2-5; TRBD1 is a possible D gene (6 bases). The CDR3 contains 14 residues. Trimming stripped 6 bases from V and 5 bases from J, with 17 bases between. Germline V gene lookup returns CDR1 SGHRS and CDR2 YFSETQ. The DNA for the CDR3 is TGCGCCAGCATGGGGCAGGGGATGGGTGAGACCCAGTACTTC. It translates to CASMGQGMGETQYF. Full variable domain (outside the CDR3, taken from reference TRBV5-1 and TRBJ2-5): KAGVTQTPRYLIKTRGQQVTLSCSPISGHRSVSWYQQTPGQGLQFLFEYFSETQRNKGNFPGRFSGRQFSNSRSEMNVSTLELGDSALYLCASMGQGMGETQYFGPGTRLLVL.

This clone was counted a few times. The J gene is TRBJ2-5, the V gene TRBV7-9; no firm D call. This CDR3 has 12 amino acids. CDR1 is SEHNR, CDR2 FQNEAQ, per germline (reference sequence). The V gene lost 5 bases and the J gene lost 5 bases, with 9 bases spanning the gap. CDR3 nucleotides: TGTGCCAGCAGCCCCCTCCGGGAGACCCAGTACTTC. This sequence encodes CASSPLRETQYF.

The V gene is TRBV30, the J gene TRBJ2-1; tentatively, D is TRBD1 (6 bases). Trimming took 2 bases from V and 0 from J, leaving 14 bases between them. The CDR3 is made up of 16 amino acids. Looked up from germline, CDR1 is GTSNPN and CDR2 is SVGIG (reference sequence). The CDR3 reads CAWSNNRASSYNEQFF. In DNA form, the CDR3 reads TGTGCCTGGAGTAATAACAGGGCAAGCTCCTACAATGAGCAGTTCTTC. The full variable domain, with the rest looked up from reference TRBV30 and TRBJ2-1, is SQTIHQWPATLVQPVGSPLSLECTVEGTSNPNLYWYRQAAGRGLQLLFYSVGIGQISSEVPQNLSASRPQDRQFILSSKKLLLSDSGFYLCAWSNNRASSYNEQFFGPGTRLTVL.

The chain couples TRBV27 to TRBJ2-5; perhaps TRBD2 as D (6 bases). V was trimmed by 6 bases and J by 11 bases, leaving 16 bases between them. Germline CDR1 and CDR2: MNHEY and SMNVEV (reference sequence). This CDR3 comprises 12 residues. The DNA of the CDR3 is TGTGCCAGCAGCTACGGGAGACGGGAGCAGTACTTC. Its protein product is CASSYGRREQYF.

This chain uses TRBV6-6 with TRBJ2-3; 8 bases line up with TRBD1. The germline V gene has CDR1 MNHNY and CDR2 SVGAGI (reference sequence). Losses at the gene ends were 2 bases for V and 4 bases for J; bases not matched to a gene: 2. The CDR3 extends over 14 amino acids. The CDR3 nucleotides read TGTGCCAGCAGTTACGGACAGGGTCCAGATACGCAGTATTTT. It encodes CASSYGQGPDTQYF.

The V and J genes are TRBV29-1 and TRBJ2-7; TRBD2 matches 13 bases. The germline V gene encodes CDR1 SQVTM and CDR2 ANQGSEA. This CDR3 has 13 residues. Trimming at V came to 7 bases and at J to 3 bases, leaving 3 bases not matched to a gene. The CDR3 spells CSDGTSGIYEQYF. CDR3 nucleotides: TGCAGCGACGGGACTAGCGGGATCTACGAGCAGTACTTC.

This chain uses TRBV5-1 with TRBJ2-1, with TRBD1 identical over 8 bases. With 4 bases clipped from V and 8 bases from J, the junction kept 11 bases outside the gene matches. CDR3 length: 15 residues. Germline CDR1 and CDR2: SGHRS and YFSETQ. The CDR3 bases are TGCGCCAGCAGCCAACCGGACAGGGAATTGCATGAGCAGTTCTTC. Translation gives CASSQPDRELHEQFF.

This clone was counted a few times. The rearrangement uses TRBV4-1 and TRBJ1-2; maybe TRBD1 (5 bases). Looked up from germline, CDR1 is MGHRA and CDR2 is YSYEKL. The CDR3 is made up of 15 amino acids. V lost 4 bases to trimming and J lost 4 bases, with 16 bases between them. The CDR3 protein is CASSPGDSSGYGYTF. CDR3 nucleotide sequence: TGCGCCAGCAGCCCGGGAGACAGTTCGGGCTATGGCTACACCTTC.